A selection of T cell receptor beta chains follows, all from one sample in a study of T cell responses to AZD1222 COVID-19 vaccine. The table came from immunoSEQ multiplex PCR; TCRdb's copy has only in-frame clones and leaves some out. The sample yields about 40,000 clones, about 90% seen once. Specimen: peripheral blood, collected 28 days after the second dose of the MenACWY control vaccine. These receptors came from an adult who received the MenACWY meningococcal vaccine as a control. Each CDR3 is given with its conserved first and last residue. Fields, in order: J gene, V gene, CDR3 protein.

J gene: TRBJ2-3
V gene: TRBV7-9
CDR3 protein: CASRTGTDTQYF

J gene: TRBJ2-1
V gene: TRBV12-3/TRBV12-4
CDR3 protein: CASSLNRGNEQFF

J gene: -
V gene: TRBV27
CDR3 protein: CASSSRPIASEQYF

J gene: TRBJ2-2
V gene: TRBV19
CDR3 protein: CASRISGLAFANTGELFF

J gene: TRBJ1-1
V gene: TRBV19
CDR3 protein: CASSIGHRPGAEAFF

J gene: TRBJ1-4
V gene: TRBV30
CDR3 protein: CAWSPARGSANEKLFF

J gene: TRBJ2-7
V gene: TRBV28
CDR3 protein: CASGIGSYEQYF

J gene: TRBJ2-5
V gene: TRBV2
CDR3 protein: CASSRDRGFQETQYF

J gene: TRBJ2-7
V gene: TRBV4-1
CDR3 protein: CASSQVVTSYEQYF

J gene: TRBJ2-1
V gene: TRBV24-1
CDR3 protein: CATSPGTYNEQFF

J gene: TRBJ2-5
V gene: TRBV20-1
CDR3 protein: CSPGETQYF

J gene: TRBJ1-2
V gene: TRBV10-2
CDR3 protein: CASRFLPGTEYGYTF

J gene: TRBJ2-1
V gene: TRBV6-2/TRBV6-3
CDR3 protein: CASSYPTGGSYNEQFF

J gene: TRBJ1-1
V gene: TRBV28
CDR3 protein: CASSLGQYEAFF

J gene: TRBJ1-2
V gene: TRBV3-1/TRBV3-2
CDR3 protein: CASSQEGRTGVKSYTF

J gene: TRBJ2-7
V gene: TRBV19
CDR3 protein: CASSEPGQGAYEQYF

J gene: TRBJ2-5
V gene: TRBV10-3
CDR3 protein: CAITKGVQETQYF

J gene: TRBJ1-1
V gene: TRBV11-2
CDR3 protein: CASSSTVNTEAFF

J gene: TRBJ1-2
V gene: TRBV6-2/TRBV6-3
CDR3 protein: CASSWGQEGHGYTF

J gene: TRBJ1-3
V gene: TRBV7-3
CDR3 protein: CASSDGGTPGNTIYF

J gene: TRBJ1-2
V gene: TRBV28
CDR3 protein: CASTAGTAANYGYTF

J gene: TRBJ2-7
V gene: TRBV7-3
CDR3 protein: CASSLRRDDEQYF

J gene: TRBJ2-1
V gene: TRBV9
CDR3 protein: CASSMGQFF

J gene: TRBJ2-2
V gene: TRBV12-3/TRBV12-4
CDR3 protein: CASSSITGELFF

J gene: TRBJ2-1
V gene: TRBV12-3/TRBV12-4
CDR3 protein: CASSQSRGGQFF

J gene: TRBJ2-1
V gene: TRBV30
CDR3 protein: CAWDGLAVYNEQFF

J gene: TRBJ1-2
V gene: TRBV5-1
CDR3 protein: CASSLGERVYYGYTF

J gene: TRBJ1-2
V gene: TRBV7-2
CDR3 protein: CASSLAPPNYGYTF

J gene: TRBJ2-1
V gene: TRBV11-2
CDR3 protein: CASSSRLARSNEQFF

J gene: TRBJ2-1
V gene: TRBV4-1
CDR3 protein: CASSQDFYNEQFF

J gene: TRBJ2-5
V gene: TRBV6-5
CDR3 protein: CASSSRETQYF

J gene: TRBJ1-1
V gene: TRBV9
CDR3 protein: CASSRETDYTEAFF

J gene: TRBJ1-1
V gene: TRBV19
CDR3 protein: CASSSRHNTEAFF

J gene: TRBJ2-3
V gene: TRBV18
CDR3 protein: CASSPRLAGGADTQYF

J gene: TRBJ2-2
V gene: TRBV7-8
CDR3 protein: CASSPGAGNVEELFF

J gene: TRBJ1-6
V gene: TRBV12-3/TRBV12-4
CDR3 protein: CASSDLGSPLHF

J gene: TRBJ2-5
V gene: TRBV5-6
CDR3 protein: CASSLQGARETQYF

J gene: TRBJ2-7
V gene: TRBV30
CDR3 protein: CAWSAGGYEQYF

J gene: TRBJ1-5
V gene: TRBV4-1
CDR3 protein: CASSQDIQGKQPQHF

J gene: TRBJ2-3
V gene: TRBV19
CDR3 protein: CASSTASGRVDTQYF

J gene: TRBJ2-5
V gene: TRBV28
CDR3 protein: CASSSAGGPKTQYF

J gene: TRBJ2-1
V gene: TRBV5-1
CDR3 protein: CASSPGPGEQFF

J gene: TRBJ2-1
V gene: TRBV3-1/TRBV3-2
CDR3 protein: CASSLLAGGPSFSYNEQFF

J gene: TRBJ2-6
V gene: TRBV6-1
CDR3 protein: CASSEGVEANVLTF

J gene: TRBJ2-3
V gene: TRBV28
CDR3 protein: CASSFGDTQYF

J gene: TRBJ2-2
V gene: TRBV6-4
CDR3 protein: CASSVSRTSLNTGELFF

J gene: TRBJ2-7
V gene: TRBV28
CDR3 protein: CASSLLAIRADEQYF

J gene: TRBJ1-1
V gene: TRBV7-3
CDR3 protein: CASSPGPNTEAFF

J gene: TRBJ2-2
V gene: TRBV5-4
CDR3 protein: CASSPEGGRTGELFF

J gene: TRBJ1-1
V gene: TRBV10-3
CDR3 protein: CAVQALNTEAFF